The 27 T cell receptor beta chains below all came from one sample that was sequenced in a study of regulatory T cells in long-lasting Graves disease. Time point indicated: newly diagnosed GD, antithyroid drugs for less than 3 months. RNA extracted from PBMCs served as the sequencing template. Both iRepertoire HTBI primers and Arm-PCR of CDR3 regions were used to build the TCR beta libraries. TCRdb independently ran MiXCR on the multiplex PCR reads; one entry per CDR3 protein. Among 680,000 or so distinct CDR3 sequences listed, roughly 16% were seen once. These same records also appear under a second study, on T cells in Graves' hyperthyroidism and ophthalmopathy.

The sample consisted of peripheral blood mononuclear cells (PBMCs), taken at new diagnosis, from a patient treated with antithyroid drugs. These receptor sequences come from a woman aged 25-40 years with Graves disease.

To note about this clonotype: The likely explanation is a read error, given a far larger clone one base away. This chain connects TRBV6-9 to TRBJ1-5; D gene unclear. This CDR3 contains 17 residues. Germline values: CDR1 MNHGY, CDR2 SVAAGI. CDR3 in amino acids: CASSYSGGEGNNRPQHF. CDR3 sequence (DNA): TGTGCCAGCAGTTACAGCGGTGGGGAAGGGAACAATCGGCCCCAGCATTTT.

A remark on this clonotype: This likely stems from a read error, as it lies one base from a far larger clone. The J gene is TRBJ2-3, the V gene TRBV11-2; D may be TRBD1 (5 bases). Germline V gene lookup returns CDR1 SGHAT and CDR2 FQNNGV. Between the trimmed V and J ends, which lost 4 bases and 4 bases, there was a span of 6 bases. The CDR3 length is 12 residues. The CDR3 nucleotides are TGTGCCAGCAGCTCAGGGTCAGATACGCAGTATTTT. Translated, it gives CASSSGSDTQYF.

CDR3 coding DNA: TGTGCCAGCAGTGAAGGGGACGACAGGTCGTGGGCTGAGCAGTTCTTC. It translates to CASSEGDDRSWAEQFF. The rearrangement joins TRBV6-1 to TRBJ2-1, with a tentative D call TRBD1 (6 bases). The CDR3 length is 16 residues. V lost 1 base to trimming and J lost 9 bases, with 19 bases between them. Germline CDR1 and CDR2: MNHNS and SASEGT.

The V call is TRBV9, the J call TRBJ2-3; D is possibly TRBD2 (6 bases). Between the trimmed V and J ends, which lost 0 bases and 4 bases, there was a span of 9 bases. This CDR3 spans 14 amino acids. Germline V CDR1 and CDR2: SGDLS, YYNGEE. CDR3 in DNA: TGTGCCAGCAGCGTAGCGGGAGAGTCAGATACGCAGTATTTT. Protein: CASSVAGESDTQYF. Full variable domain (remainder filled in from reference TRBV9 and TRBJ2-3): DSGVTQTPKHLITATGQRVTLRCSPRSGDLSVYWYQQSLDQGLQFLIQYYNGEERAKGNILERFSAQQFPDLHSELNLSSLELGDSALYFCASSVAGESDTQYFGPGTRLTVL.

This clonotype came up a few times. This chain links TRBV5-8 with TRBJ1-5, with a possible D match to TRBD1 (5 bases). The CDR3 has 16 amino acids. Trimming removed 0 bases at V and 3 bases at J, with 13 bases between. In germline, CDR1 is SGHTS, CDR2 YDEGEE. DNA of the CDR3: TGTGCCAGCAGCTTGGGGATCCAGGGCATCAATCAGCCCCAGCATTTT. Translating gives CASSLGIQGINQPQHF. The full variable domain, with the rest looked up from reference TRBV5-8 and TRBJ1-5, is EAGVTQSPTHLIKTRGQQATLRCSPISGHTSVYWYQQALGLGLQFLLWYDEGEERNRGNFPPRFSGRQFPNYSSELNVNALELEDSALYLCASSLGIQGINQPQHFGDGTRLSIL.

Note on this clonotype: This sequence may be a read error, since a much larger clone differs from it by one base. This chain connects TRBV7-9 to TRBJ1-2; TRBD1 agrees at 10 bases. Trimming cost V 4 bases and J 5 bases; bases outside gene matches: 7. The CDR3 loop spans 15 amino acids. Germline V gene lookup returns CDR1 SEHNR and CDR2 FQNEAQ (reference sequence). CDR3 region: CASSSARDRGYGYTF. The CDR3 DNA reads TGTGCCAGCAGCTCGGCGAGGGACAGGGGATATGGCTACACCTTC.

The chain joins TRBV4-1 to TRBJ2-1, with unresolved D. The CDR3 is 15 residues long. Per the germline V gene, CDR1 is MGHRA and CDR2 is YSYEKL. Deletions cut 0 bases from V and 3 bases from J, with 9 bases between. CDR3 protein: CASSQETDHYNEQFF. The CDR3 region has the DNA TGCGCCAGCAGCCAAGAGACCGACCACTACAATGAGCAGTTCTTC.

This clonotype was picked up many times. The chain couples TRBV5-1 to TRBJ1-1, with D perhaps TRBD1 (5 bases). There are 14 residues in the CDR3. Trimming cost V 2 bases and J 2 bases, with 10 bases left between them. CDR1 is SGHRS, CDR2 YFSETQ, per germline. The CDR3 DNA reads as TGCGCCAGCAGCTTTACGACAGATAACACTGAAGCTTTCTTT. Translated: CASSFTTDNTEAFF.

At least ten counts were recorded for this clonotype. The chain links TRBV2 to TRBJ2-1, with D maybe TRBD2 (5 bases). The CDR3 totals 15 residues. The germline gives CDR1 SNHLY, CDR2 FYNNEI. V lost 11 bases to trimming and J lost 1 base, with 18 bases between them. The CDR3 nucleotides read TGTGCCGGTTCGGCAGGTCCGGGATCCTACAATGAGCAGTTCTTC. It translates to CAGSAGPGSYNEQFF.

This clonotype was seen a handful of times. J is TRBJ2-2 and V is TRBV28; D ambiguous. V was trimmed by 4 bases and J by 12 bases, leaving 9 bases between them. Germline lookup yields CDR1 MDHEN and CDR2 SYDVKM. The CDR3 is made up of 11 amino acids. CDR3 region: CASSSSQKLFF. CDR3 nucleotide sequence: TGTGCCAGCAGTTCTTCCCAAAAGCTGTTTTTT.

As DNA, the CDR3 is TGTGCCAGCAGCCGCGGACCCCCCAAATACAATGAGCAGTTCTTC. As protein: CASSRGPPKYNEQFF. V is TRBV11-2 and J is TRBJ2-1; D is undetermined. The CDR3 loop spans 15 amino acids. The V and J ends lost 5 bases and 4 bases respectively, with 15 bases between them. CDR1 and CDR2 (germline): SGHAT, FQNNGV.

This clonotype was counted ten times or more. The chain combines TRBV7-9 with TRBJ1-1, with no clear D. CDR1 and CDR2 from the germline V gene are SEHNR and FQNEAQ (reference sequence). The CDR3 is 13 amino acids. Trimming stripped 0 bases from V and 5 bases from J, with 7 bases between. CDR3 loop: CASSLAAQTEAFF. The CDR3 DNA reads TGTGCCAGCAGCTTAGCGGCGCAGACTGAAGCTTTCTTT.

This clonotype was recorded a few times. The J gene is TRBJ1-2, the V gene TRBV6-5; D is uncertain. The CDR3 has 16 amino acids. V dropped 0 bases and J dropped 4 bases, with 15 bases sitting between them. Germline V lookup: CDR1 MNHEY, CDR2 SVGAGI. The CDR3 sequence is CASSYSMIGQSYGYTF. The CDR3 DNA is TGTGCCAGCAGTTACTCAATGATTGGGCAGAGCTATGGCTACACCTTC.

In this sample, this clonotype turned up many times. The chain couples TRBV29-1 to TRBJ2-3, with TRBD2 identical over 13 bases. The CDR3 covers 16 residues. The V gene end was trimmed by 3 bases and the J gene end by 2 bases; junction bases not matched to a gene: 5. Germline V gives CDR1 SQVTM, CDR2 ANQGSEA. The CDR3 region has the DNA TGCAGCGTTGAGTATGGACTAGCGGGAGCCACAGATACGCAGTATTTT. Translating it yields CSVEYGLAGATDTQYF.

The chain employs TRBV29-1 and TRBJ2-1, with 10 bases that match TRBD2. Germline V gene sequence: CDR1 SQVTM, CDR2 ANQGSEA. The CDR3 loop spans 13 amino acids. As DNA, the CDR3 is TGCACGTTGGCAGCGGGAGGGCGCAATGAGCAGTTCTTC. It encodes CTLAAGGRNEQFF.

The gene calls are TRBV7-9 and TRBJ2-7, with D maybe TRBD2 (5 bases). The CDR3 has 15 residues. Germline CDR1 SEHNR, CDR2 FQNEAQ (reference sequence). Trimming stripped 1 base from V and 3 bases from J, with 13 bases between. The CDR3 loop reads CASSLDLGLRYEQYF. CDR3 nucleotides: TGTGCCAGCAGCTTAGATCTCGGACTCCGCTACGAGCAGTACTTC.

This clonotype was recorded a few times. The chain employs TRBV11-2 and TRBJ1-5, with D perhaps matching TRBD1 (5 bases). CDR3 size: 23 residues. Per germline, CDR1 SGHAT and CDR2 FQNNGV. Trimming removed 5 bases at V and 3 bases at J, with 38 bases between. As DNA, the CDR3 is TGTGCCAGCAGCCTCAAGCTCCAACAGGTTAATTCTCTTTCTTTGCTTACCAATCAGCCCCAGCATTTT. Translating it yields CASSLKLQQVNSLSLLTNQPQHF.

The sample holds many counts of this clonotype. This chain's CDR3 is CASRGEGSEQYF. CDR3 coding DNA: TGTGCCAGCAGGGGGGAGGGGTCCGAGCAGTACTTC. This chain uses TRBV7-2 with TRBJ2-7; 7 nucleotides agree with TRBD2. The ends lost 6 bases at V and 6 bases at J; junction bases unmatched: 5. Looked up from germline, CDR1 is SGHTA and CDR2 is FQGNSA. This CDR3 spans 12 amino acids.

This sequence joins TRBV10-3 and TRBJ2-1; 11 nucleotides agree with TRBD2. Germline V gene lookup returns CDR1 ENHRY and CDR2 SYGVKD. V lost 4 bases, J lost 10 bases, and 9 bases stayed unmatched. The CDR3 has 15 residues. As DNA, the CDR3 is TGTGCCATCAGTGGAGGAGGGACTAGCGGAGGGGAGCAGTTCTTC. Protein product: CAISGGGTSGGEQFF.

This clonotype was recorded at least ten times. The chain combines TRBV28 with TRBJ1-5, with D maybe TRBD1 (6 bases). V was trimmed by 6 bases and J by 5 bases, leaving 11 bases between them. The germline V gene has CDR1 MDHEN and CDR2 SYDVKM. This CDR3 has 13 amino acids. In DNA, the CDR3 is TGTGCCAGCAGCCGACAGGTGCATCAGCCCCAGCATTTT. The encoded protein is CASSRQVHQPQHF.

This clonotype was observed a handful of times. The chain joins TRBV10-3 to TRBJ1-4; 10 positions match TRBD1. The V gene's germline CDR1 is ENHRY and CDR2 SYGVKD. J was trimmed by 0 bases and V by 2 bases; bases with no gene match: 12. The CDR3 is 20 amino acids. The CDR3 DNA follows: TGTGCCATCAGTGAGAGGAGGGGCGGCGGGACAGGGGCAACTAATGAAAAACTGTTTTTT. Translation: CAISERRGGGTGATNEKLFF.

The rearrangement links TRBV5-6 to TRBJ1-1, with D perhaps TRBD1 (6 bases). Germline V CDR1 and CDR2: SGHDT, YYEEEE. There are 15 residues in the CDR3. Trimming stripped 3 bases from V and 0 bases from J, with 12 bases between. CDR3 sequence reads: CASSYIGGLNTEAFF. CDR3 nucleotides: TGTGCCAGCAGCTACATCGGGGGCCTGAACACTGAAGCTTTCTTT.

A note on this clonotype: A much larger clone lies one base from this, so it may be a read error. The chain recombines TRBV11-2 with TRBJ2-1, with D perhaps TRBD2 (6 bases). The CDR3 consists of 16 residues. V was trimmed by 4 bases and J by 6 bases, leaving 19 bases between them. Germline V gene data show CDR1 as SGHAT and CDR2 as FQNNGV. Written as DNA, the CDR3 is TGTGCCAGCAGCTGGGATGGGAGGCGGACTTGCAATGAGCAGTTCTTC. This encodes CASSWDGRRTCNEQFF.

There are a few counts of this clonotype. The chain combines TRBV6-1 with TRBJ2-2, with TRBD1 matching over 7 bases. The CDR3 has 15 residues. V was clipped by 8 bases and J by 0 bases; unmatched bases: 6. From germline, CDR1 is MNHNS and CDR2 SASEGT. CDR3 sequence reads: CASLAGTANTGELFF. CDR3 in DNA: TGTGCCAGCCTCGCCGGGACAGCGAACACCGGGGAGCTGTTTTTT.

This clonotype was counted between two and nine times. The rearrangement uses TRBV5-5 and TRBJ2-1; 13 bases match TRBD2. Germline V lookup: CDR1 SGHKS, CDR2 YYEKEE (reference sequence). The length of the CDR3 is 15 residues. V shed 3 bases, J shed 8 bases, and the junction held 5 bases outside the gene matches. The CDR3 nucleotides are TGTGCCAGCAGCTCACTAGCGGGAGGGAGGGATGAGCAGTTCTTC. Translation gives CASSSLAGGRDEQFF.

This rearrangement joins TRBV10-3 to TRBJ1-2; no clear D. The CDR3 consists of 13 residues. Germline loops: CDR1 ENHRY, CDR2 SYGVKD. V lost 0 bases and J 4 bases, leaving 6 bases between the germline ends. CDR3 nucleotide sequence: TGTGCCATCAGTGAGTCGACAATCTATGGCTACACCTTC. This codes for CAISESTIYGYTF.

This clonotype has a handful of counts. The chain uses TRBV6-5 and TRBJ2-1; no reliable D call. CDR1 MNHEY and CDR2 SVGAGI come from the germline V gene. Trimming shortened V by 0 bases and J by 4 bases, and 16 bases separated the two germline ends. The CDR3 contains 17 residues. The CDR3 here is CASSYSKASLDYNEQFF. CDR3 in DNA: TGTGCCAGCAGTTACTCGAAGGCCTCGTTAGATTACAATGAGCAGTTCTTC.